This T cell receptor beta chain was captured by sequencing in a study of T cells after yellow fever vaccination. In TCRdb, the 5' RACE reads were re-called with MiXCR into one record per CDR3 protein. In the table there are some 220,000 distinct CDR3 sequences, roughly 3.3% of which are singletons. Germline loops: CDR1 SGHDN, CDR2 FVKESK. CDR3 length: 13 residues. V dropped 5 bases and J dropped 6 bases, with 13 bases sitting between them. This clonotype was seen more than once but under ten times. The J gene is TRBJ1-2, the V gene TRBV14, with D perhaps matching TRBD1 (5 bases). This TCR was sampled from a man younger than 35 who received the YFV17D yellow fever vaccine. The sequences come from CD4+ T cells sorted from PBMCs, collected 10 days after the yellow fever booster vaccination. CDR3 protein: CASSSFQGDGYTF. DNA of the CDR3: TGTGCCAGCAGCTCATTCCAGGGTGATGGCTACACCTTC.